The count of the clone carrying this T cell receptor (beta chain) is one. As yet, its antigen is unknown. Libraries were prepared by immunoSEQ multiplex PCR; TCRdb keeps only in-frame clonotypes and omits some of them. This table holds 44,000 or so clones, 83% found once. The CDR3 length is 14 residues. V was shortened by 5 bases and J by 7 bases, with 14 bases between the two germline ends. CDR1 and CDR2 (germline): MDHEN, SYDVKM. The data were taken from a study of T cell responses to AZD1222 COVID-19 vaccine. Background on the study: Combined were second doses at about 4 or about 12 weeks.

The study's findings and limits: The CD4 TCRs associated with vaccination extended across spike and predominated at 160-218 and 743-854. Baseline seropositives among AZD1222 recipients totaled only 6 or 7. Females outnumbered males among donors, who were mostly white British; clonal diversity was possibly underestimated.

This sequence joins TRBV28 and TRBJ2-2, with D perhaps given as TRBD1 or TRBD2 (5 bases each). This TCR was recovered from an adult in good health. The sample here was peripheral blood, taken on day 0 of AZD1222 vaccination. CDR3 residues: CASSPPGGYGELFF. The CDR3 region has the DNA TGTGCCAGCAGTCCCCCTGGGGGATACGGGGAGCTGTTTTTT.